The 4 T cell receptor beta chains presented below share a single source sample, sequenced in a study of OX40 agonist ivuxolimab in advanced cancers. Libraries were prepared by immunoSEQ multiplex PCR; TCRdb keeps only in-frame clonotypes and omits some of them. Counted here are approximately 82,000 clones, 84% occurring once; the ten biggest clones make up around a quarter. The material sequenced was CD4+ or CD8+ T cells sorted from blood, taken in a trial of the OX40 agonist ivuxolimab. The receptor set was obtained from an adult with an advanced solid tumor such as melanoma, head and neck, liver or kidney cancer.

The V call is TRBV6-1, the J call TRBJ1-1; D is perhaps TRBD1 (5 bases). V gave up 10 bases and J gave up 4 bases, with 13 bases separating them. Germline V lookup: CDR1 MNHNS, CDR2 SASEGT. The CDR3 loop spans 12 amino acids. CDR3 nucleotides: TGTGCCACCGACAACGGGGGCACTGAAGCTTTCTTT. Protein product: CATDNGGTEAFF.

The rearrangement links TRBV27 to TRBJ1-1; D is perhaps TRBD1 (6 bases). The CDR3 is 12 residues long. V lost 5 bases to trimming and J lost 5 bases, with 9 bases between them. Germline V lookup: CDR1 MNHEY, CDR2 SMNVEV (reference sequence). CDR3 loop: CASSPRGTEAFF. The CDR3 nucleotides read TGTGCCAGCAGTCCGAGGGGGACTGAAGCTTTCTTT.

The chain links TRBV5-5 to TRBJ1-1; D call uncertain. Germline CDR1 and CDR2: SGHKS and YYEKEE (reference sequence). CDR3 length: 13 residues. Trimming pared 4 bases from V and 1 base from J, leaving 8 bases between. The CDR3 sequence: CASSGGGNTEAFF. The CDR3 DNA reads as TGTGCCAGCAGCGGAGGAGGGAACACTGAAGCTTTCTTT.

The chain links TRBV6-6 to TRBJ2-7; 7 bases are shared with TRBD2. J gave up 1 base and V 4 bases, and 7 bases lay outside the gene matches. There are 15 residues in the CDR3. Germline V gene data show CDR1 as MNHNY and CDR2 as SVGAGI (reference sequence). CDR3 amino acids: CASSSSGGPSYEQYF. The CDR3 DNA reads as TGTGCCAGCAGTTCTAGCGGCGGACCTTCCTACGAGCAGTACTTC.